These 7 T cell receptor beta chains share one sample of origin, sequenced in a study of blood T cell repertoires in COVID-19. This table comes from immunoSEQ multiplex PCR, and its TCRdb copy is limited to in-frame clones, with some not included. Seen here are 150,000 to 190,000 clones, roughly 81% observed once, and the top ten hold more than 7.5%. Sequenced input: peripheral blood. The source of these receptors is a woman in her fifties or sixties with COVID-19, enrolled during active disease.

The genes are TRBV7-2 and TRBJ2-1; 7 bases match TRBD1. The V segment lost 5 bases and the J segment 3 bases; nucleotides outside the gene matches: 7. The CDR3 sequence is 15 residues long. From germline, CDR1 is SGHTA and CDR2 FQGNSA. CDR3 residues: CASSVQGPYYNEQFF. Here the CDR3 DNA reads TGTGCCAGCAGCGTACAGGGGCCCTACTACAATGAGCAGTTCTTC.

In the case of this clone: An end of the junction does not agree with germline; a read error may underlie this. The chain carries TRBV10-2 and TRBJ1-1; D is undetermined. The CDR3 has 14 amino acids. Germline loops: CDR1 WSHSY, CDR2 SAAADI. CDR3 coding DNA: TGCGCCAGCAGTGAGTCGTCAGGTCCCCCACGCGTTATGTTT. Residues: CASSESSGPPRVMF.

The chain combines TRBV5-8 with TRBJ2-3, with D possibly TRBD2 on 6 matching bases. With 0 bases removed from V and 3 bases from J, the gap between germline ends came to 11 bases. Per germline, CDR1 SGHTS and CDR2 YDEGEE. The CDR3 runs to 15 residues. CDR3 in DNA: TGTGCCAGCAGCTTGGCTCCGGGGAGGACAGATACGCAGTATTTT. Translating gives CASSLAPGRTDTQYF.

The CDR3 region is CASSPQRSLNTEAFF. In DNA form, the CDR3 reads TGTGCCAGCAGCCCCCAGAGGAGTTTGAACACTGAAGCTTTCTTT. V gene TRBV3-1 (or the pseudogene TRBV3-2) combines with J gene TRBJ1-1; D gene uncertain. The germline V and J ends were trimmed by 4 bases and 0 bases, with 12 bases remaining between them. The CDR3 length is 15 residues. Germline CDR1 reads LGHDT; CDR2 reads YNNKEL (reference sequence).

The V gene is TRBV4-2, the J gene TRBJ1-2; D perhaps matches TRBD1 (6 bases). Germline CDR1 LGHNA, CDR2 YNFKEQ. Trimming took off 1 base at V and 2 bases at J, with 8 bases between the two ends. The CDR3 has 14 amino acids. The CDR3, as DNA: TGTGCCAGCAGCCAAGCAGGACAGAACTATGGCTACACCTTC. Translating gives CASSQAGQNYGYTF.

The rearrangement joins TRBV6-5 to TRBJ1-2; weak D call: TRBD1 (5 bases). Germline V gene data show CDR1 as MNHEY and CDR2 as SVGAGI. This CDR3 spans 15 amino acids. Trimming pared 4 bases from V and 0 bases from J, leaving 12 bases between. CDR3 in amino acids: CASSSPGGANYGYTF. CDR3 sequence (DNA): TGTGCCAGCAGTTCACCCGGGGGAGCTAACTATGGCTACACCTTC.

The rearrangement links TRBV30 to TRBJ1-2; D is perhaps TRBD1 (6 bases). Germline CDR1 and CDR2: GTSNPN and SVGIG (reference sequence). V lost 6 bases and J lost 5, with 22 bases in between. This CDR3 has 15 amino acids. The CDR3 DNA sequence: TGTGCCTGCCATCGTCAGGGGCCCGAATGGTATGGCTACACCTTC. It is translated as CACHRQGPEWYGYTF.